The clone carrying this TCR beta chain was seen just once. Antigen: not known. This sample was taken from a study of cytomegalovirus exposure and HLA in healthy donors. About the study: Drawn from HLA-typed donors, 65 million to 100 million unique TCRs were held in an early data release. Points from the study as a whole: Accurate predictions that matched the HLA-A and HLA-B alleles of most subjects were reportedly made from TCR beta sequences. By HLA locus, TCR association rates varied in a later analysis, with DRB1 showing the most and HLA-C the fewest.

PCR employed 60 Vbeta and 13 Jbeta primers. Some clones are missing from TCRdb's copy, which holds only in-frame ones; the method was immunoSEQ multiplex PCR. The repertoire holds about 31,000 clones, with 35% to 55% as singletons. Germline CDR1 ENHRY, CDR2 SYGVKD. The CDR3 contains 13 residues. V was clipped by 10 bases and J by 11 bases; unmatched bases: 14. The sequenced sample consisted of PBMCs. This clonotype was obtained from a woman between 50 and 59 years old in good health and CMV-seronegative. This sequence joins TRBV10-3 and TRBJ1-1, with 9 bases matching TRBD1. The CDR3 protein is CATGYRQGEVAFF. The CDR3 coding sequence is TGTGCCACCGGATACCGACAGGGGGAAGTGGCTTTCTTT.